Here is one T cell receptor beta chain with its context. V dropped 4 bases and J dropped 0; count of bases not matched to a gene: 9. In germline, CDR1 is MGHRA, CDR2 YSYEKL. The CDR3 length is 17 residues. CD8 cells classed as naive were CD45RO-negative and positively selected for CCR7, excluding terminally differentiated effector memory CD45RA+ cells. Generated by immunoSEQ multiplex PCR, the TCRdb table keeps only in-frame clones and is missing some. Of 1.5 million to 2.5 million clones listed, approximately 94% are singletons. This specimen comes from a study of shared clonotypes between healthy human individuals.

Sequenced: naive CD8+ T cells sorted from blood. The origin of this receptor is a man younger than 35 in good health. The chain joins TRBV4-1 to TRBJ1-2; the match to TRBD1 covers 9 bases. The CDR3 nucleotides are TGCGCCAGCAGCCCGGCGGGACAGGGCGGGCCTAACTATGGCTACACCTTC. Amino acid sequence: CASSPAGQGGPNYGYTF.